This T cell receptor beta chain is drawn from a study of blood T cell repertoires in COVID-19. At the level of the study: The origin of the acute and convalescent COVID-19 samples was the United States, Italy and Spain. PBMCs, B-cell-depleted T cells, or T cells were the source of the cDNA or gDNA that made up the material.

How the authors handled the data: Scientists estimated how many nucleated cells there were by amplifying reference gene primers. The data were produced by immunoSEQ multiplex PCR, yet TCRdb's version contains in-frame clones alone and is incomplete. V, J and clone size were drawn from that table, and D and trimming were deduced from the DNA. Among about 88,000 clones listed, about 88% were seen once. The V end was cut by 3 bases, the J end by 6 bases, with 6 bases between. The CDR3 covers 12 residues. This TCR derives from a woman older than 75 with acute or convalescent COVID-19. The V and J genes are TRBV12-3 or TRBV12-4 and TRBJ1-5; unclear D gene. Sequencing input: peripheral blood. CDR3 region: CASSFPSQPQHF. DNA for the CDR3: TGTGCCAGCAGTTTCCCCTCTCAGCCCCAGCATTTT.